This T cell receptor beta chain was sequenced in a study of lymphopenia after photon versus proton radiotherapy. The V gene lost 4 bases and the J gene lost 6 bases, with 16 bases spanning the gap. The CDR3 sequence is 15 residues long. The V gene's germline CDR1 is MNHNS and CDR2 SASEGT. Some clones are missing from TCRdb's copy, which holds only in-frame ones; the method was immunoSEQ multiplex PCR. The table lists approximately 35,000 clones, 90% of them singletons, with approximately 7.3% in the top ten. This clone was seen only a few times. The chain combines TRBV6-1 with TRBJ1-5, with D perhaps TRBD1 (5 bases). The sample in question was peripheral blood, obtained from a patient treated with photon-based radiotherapy. The sequence was obtained from a woman in her fifties or sixties with pancreatic cancer. The CDR3 sequence is CASSVDWAGFQPQHF. The CDR3 nucleotides are TGTGCCAGCAGTGTGGATTGGGCAGGGTTTCAGCCCCAGCATTTT.